The entry that follows covers one T cell receptor beta chain sequence. Per the authors' pipeline: Estimation of nucleated cell counts relied on the amplification of reference gene primers. Profiled with immunoSEQ multiplex PCR; TCRdb holds only in-frame clones, not every one. Clonal size and the V and J genes are those of that table, whereas D and trimming came from the DNA. The data contain 60,000 to 80,000 clones, around 90% of them singletons. The data belong to a study of blood T cell repertoires in COVID-19. Overall study: Spain, Italy and the United States supplied samples that represented acute and convalescent COVID-19. The analysed material was cDNA or gDNA that came from T cells, B-cell-depleted T cells, or PBMCs.

This TCR was recovered from a human donor in a cohort sampled during active COVID-19. Sequencing input: peripheral blood.

The CDR3: CASSEIPPGSEQYF. CDR3 bases: TGTGCCAGCAGTGAAATCCCCCCGGGGAGCGAGCAGTACTTC. The chain joins TRBV6-1 to TRBJ2-7, with D maybe TRBD2 (5 bases). Germline-derived CDR1 and CDR2 are MNHNS and SASEGT. Trimming shortened V by 2 bases and J by 6 bases, and 14 bases separated the two germline ends. The length of the CDR3 is 14 residues.